This TCR beta chain was sequenced in a study of T cell responses to AZD1222 COVID-19 vaccine. Trimming took off 3 bases at V and 0 bases at J, with 6 bases between the two ends. Germline values: CDR1 SGHDT, CDR2 YYEEEE. There are 13 residues in the CDR3. Notes on this clone: The antigen is unknown.

Data came from immunoSEQ multiplex PCR; TCRdb stores just in-frame clones and leaves some out. The sample contains roughly 150,000 clones, more than 85% of which appear only once. Study results and caveats: Nearly half of spike-specific TCRs reportedly target variant regions that are unmutated in the B.1.351 and B.1.1.7 variants.

The receptor comes from an adult in good health. The chain links TRBV5-6 to TRBJ1-1; D gene uncertain. The sequences come from peripheral blood, collected on day 0 of AZD1222 vaccination. CDR3 nucleotide sequence: TGTGCCAGCAGCTCGATAATGAACACTGAAGCTTTCTTT. It encodes CASSSIMNTEAFF.